The clone carrying this T cell receptor beta chain was counted once. The antigen remains unidentified. The CDR3 length is 16 residues. The junction had 4 bases not matched to a gene; V was cut back by 3 bases and J by 1 base. Germline CDR1 reads MNHNS; CDR2 reads SASEGT. This sample was included in a study of T cell repertoires in cytomegalovirus infection. About the research overall: Selection of CMV epitopes for the study included recently identified HLA-C-restricted and well-studied HLA-B-restricted ones. Based on public TCR beta signatures, there were indications of CMV infection and of a matching HLA type.

TCRdb reprocessed the reads via MiXCR and lists one record per CDR3 protein. The data show some 900,000 distinct CDR3 sequences, about 30% seen once. Study-level points and caveats: Across the ex vivo response, the dominant clonotypes were HLA-C-restricted CMV-specific TCR beta clonotypes. Cumulative frequency of public TCR beta families picked out carriers of CMV plus the relevant HLA.

The chain carries TRBV6-1 and TRBJ2-3, with TRBD1 identical over 10 bases. This specimen was cultured CD8+ T cells from PBMCs, taken from culture after CMV antigen stimulation. The clonotype was recovered from a human donor in good health (CMV status not recorded). Some clones in this sample may be carry-over from other donors' samples. This chain's CDR3 is CASSEGQGRGTDTQYF. The CDR3 bases are TGTGCCAGCAGTGAGGGACAGGGGAGAGGCACAGATACGCAGTATTTT.